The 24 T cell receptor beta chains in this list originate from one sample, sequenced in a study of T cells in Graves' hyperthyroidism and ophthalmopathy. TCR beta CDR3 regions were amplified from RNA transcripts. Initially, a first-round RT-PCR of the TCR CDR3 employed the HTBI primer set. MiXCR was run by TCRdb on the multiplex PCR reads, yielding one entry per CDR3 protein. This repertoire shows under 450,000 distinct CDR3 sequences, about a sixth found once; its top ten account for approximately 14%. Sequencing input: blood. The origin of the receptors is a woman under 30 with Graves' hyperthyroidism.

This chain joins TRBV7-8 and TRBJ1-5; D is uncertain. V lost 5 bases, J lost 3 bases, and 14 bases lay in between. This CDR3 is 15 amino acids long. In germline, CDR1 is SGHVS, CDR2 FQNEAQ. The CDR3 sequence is CASSVVAGYNQPQHF. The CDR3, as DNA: TGTGCCAGCAGCGTAGTGGCAGGCTACAATCAGCCCCAGCATTTT.

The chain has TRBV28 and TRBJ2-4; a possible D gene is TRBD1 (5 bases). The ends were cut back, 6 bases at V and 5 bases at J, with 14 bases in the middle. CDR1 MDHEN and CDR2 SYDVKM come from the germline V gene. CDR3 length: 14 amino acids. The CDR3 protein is CASRAMTEQNIQYF. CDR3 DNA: TGTGCCAGCAGGGCTATGACAGAACAAAACATTCAGTACTTC.

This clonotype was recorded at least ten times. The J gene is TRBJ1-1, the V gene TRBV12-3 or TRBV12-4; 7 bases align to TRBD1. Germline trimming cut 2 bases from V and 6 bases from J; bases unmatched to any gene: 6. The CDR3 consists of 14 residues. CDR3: CASSLPTGWAEAFF. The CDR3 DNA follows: TGTGCCAGCAGTTTACCGACAGGGTGGGCTGAAGCTTTCTTT.

The CDR3 here is CATSDWDSIGENEQFF. The DNA for the CDR3 is TGTGCCACCAGTGACTGGGACTCCATAGGGGAAAATGAGCAGTTCTTC. The V and J genes are TRBV24-1 and TRBJ2-1, with D perhaps matching TRBD2 (6 bases). Germline V gene sequence: CDR1 KGHDR, CDR2 SFDVKD. CDR3 size: 16 residues. The germline V and J ends were trimmed by 4 bases and 7 bases, with 19 bases remaining between them.

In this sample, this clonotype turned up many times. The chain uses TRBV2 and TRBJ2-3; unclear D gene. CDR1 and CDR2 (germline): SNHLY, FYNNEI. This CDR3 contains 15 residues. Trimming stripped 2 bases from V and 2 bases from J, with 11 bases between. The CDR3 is CASSEFRRITDTQYF. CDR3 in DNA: TGTGCCAGCAGTGAATTCCGCAGAATCACAGATACGCAGTATTTT.

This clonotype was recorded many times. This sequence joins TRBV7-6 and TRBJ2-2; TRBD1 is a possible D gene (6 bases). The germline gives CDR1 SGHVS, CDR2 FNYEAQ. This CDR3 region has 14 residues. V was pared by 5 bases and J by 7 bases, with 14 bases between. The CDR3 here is CASSARTVDGELFF. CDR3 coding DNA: TGTGCCAGCAGCGCCCGGACAGTTGACGGGGAGCTGTTTTTT.

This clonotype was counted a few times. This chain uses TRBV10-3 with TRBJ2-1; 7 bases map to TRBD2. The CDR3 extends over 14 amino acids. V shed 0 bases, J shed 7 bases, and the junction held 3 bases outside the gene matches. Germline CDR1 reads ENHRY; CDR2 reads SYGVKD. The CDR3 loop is CAISESERGNEQFF. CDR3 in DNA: TGTGCCATCAGTGAGTCTGAGCGGGGAAATGAGCAGTTCTTC.

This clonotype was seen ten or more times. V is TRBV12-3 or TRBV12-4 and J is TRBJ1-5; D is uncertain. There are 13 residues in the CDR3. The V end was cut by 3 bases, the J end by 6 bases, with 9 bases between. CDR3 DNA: TGTGCCAGCAGTTTCTCGGGAGGTCAGCCCCAGCATTTT. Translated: CASSFSGGQPQHF.

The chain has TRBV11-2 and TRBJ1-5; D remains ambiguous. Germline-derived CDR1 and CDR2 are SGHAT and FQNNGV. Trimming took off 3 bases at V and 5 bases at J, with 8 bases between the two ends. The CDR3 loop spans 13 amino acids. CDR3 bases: TGTGCCAGCAGCTTGAACAAAGATCAGCCCCAGCATTTT. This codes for CASSLNKDQPQHF.

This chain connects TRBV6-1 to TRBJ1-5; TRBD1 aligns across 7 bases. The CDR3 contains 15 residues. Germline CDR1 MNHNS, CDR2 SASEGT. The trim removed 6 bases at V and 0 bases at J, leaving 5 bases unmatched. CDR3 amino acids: CASRPGQFSNQPQHF. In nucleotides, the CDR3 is TGTGCCAGCAGACCGGGACAGTTTAGCAATCAGCCCCAGCATTTT.

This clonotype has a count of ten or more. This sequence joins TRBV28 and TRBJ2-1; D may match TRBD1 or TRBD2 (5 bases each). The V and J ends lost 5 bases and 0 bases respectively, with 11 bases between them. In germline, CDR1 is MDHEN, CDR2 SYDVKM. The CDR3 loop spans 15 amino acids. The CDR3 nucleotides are TGTGCCAGCAGTGCCGGGGCAGCCTCCTACAATGAGCAGTTCTTC. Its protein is CASSAGAASYNEQFF.

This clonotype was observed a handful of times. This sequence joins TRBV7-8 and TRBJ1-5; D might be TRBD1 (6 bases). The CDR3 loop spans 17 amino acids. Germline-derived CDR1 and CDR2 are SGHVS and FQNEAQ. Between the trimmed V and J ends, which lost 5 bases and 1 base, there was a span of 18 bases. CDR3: CASSQGPSRGSNQPQHF. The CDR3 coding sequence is TGTGCCAGCAGCCAAGGACCGTCCAGGGGAAGCAATCAGCCCCAGCATTTT.

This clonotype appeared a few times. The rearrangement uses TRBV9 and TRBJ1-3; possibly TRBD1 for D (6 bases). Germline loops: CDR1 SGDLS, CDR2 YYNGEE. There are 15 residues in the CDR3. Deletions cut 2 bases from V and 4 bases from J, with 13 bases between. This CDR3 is CASSVGGSSGNTIYF. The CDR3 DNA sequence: TGTGCCAGCAGCGTCGGGGGCTCGAGCGGAAACACCATATATTTT.

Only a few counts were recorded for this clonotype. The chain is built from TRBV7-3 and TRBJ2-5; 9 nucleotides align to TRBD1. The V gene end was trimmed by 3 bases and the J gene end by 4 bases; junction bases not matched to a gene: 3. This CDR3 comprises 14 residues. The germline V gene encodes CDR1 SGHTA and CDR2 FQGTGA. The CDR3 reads CASSLGQGLETQYF. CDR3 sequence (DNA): TGTGCCAGCAGCTTGGGACAGGGACTAGAGACCCAGTACTTC.

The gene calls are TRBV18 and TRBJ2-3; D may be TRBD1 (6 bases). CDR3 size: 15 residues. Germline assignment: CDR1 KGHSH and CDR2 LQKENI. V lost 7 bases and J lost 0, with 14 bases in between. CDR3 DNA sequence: TGTGCCAGCTGCCCGACAGGAGCTAGCACAGATACGCAGTATTTT. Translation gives CASCPTGASTDTQYF.

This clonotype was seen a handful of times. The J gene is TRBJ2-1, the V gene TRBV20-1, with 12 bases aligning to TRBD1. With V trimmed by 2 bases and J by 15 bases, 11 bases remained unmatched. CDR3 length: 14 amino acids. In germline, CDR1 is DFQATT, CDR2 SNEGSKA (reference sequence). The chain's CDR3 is CSARPGGTGGSPFF. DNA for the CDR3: TGCAGTGCTAGACCCGGGGGGACAGGGGGCTCCCCGTTCTTC.

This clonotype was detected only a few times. CDR3: CASSRTHSGNTEAFF. DNA of the CDR3: TGTGCCAGCAGCCGAACCCACAGCGGGAACACTGAAGCTTTCTTT. The chain recombines TRBV9 with TRBJ1-1; no clear D gene. This CDR3 has 15 amino acids. Per germline, CDR1 SGDLS and CDR2 YYNGEE. Between the trimmed V and J ends, which lost 4 bases and 1 base, there was a span of 14 bases.

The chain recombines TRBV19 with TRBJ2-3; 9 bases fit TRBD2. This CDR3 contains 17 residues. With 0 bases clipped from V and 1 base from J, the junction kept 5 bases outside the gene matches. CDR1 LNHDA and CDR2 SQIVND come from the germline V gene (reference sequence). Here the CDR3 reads CASSIEVVAGGTDTQYF. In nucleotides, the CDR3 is TGTGCCAGTAGTATAGAAGTGGTAGCGGGAGGCACAGATACGCAGTATTTT.

In DNA, the CDR3 is TGCGCCAGCAGCATCGGACAGCGCGATTTCTTCTTT. Protein sequence: CASSIGQRDFFF. This sequence joins TRBV5-1 and TRBJ1-1; perhaps TRBD1 as D (6 bases). CDR1 is SGHRS and CDR2 is YFSETQ in the germline V gene. The CDR3 spans 12 residues. Deletions cut 4 bases from V and 14 bases from J, with 18 bases between.

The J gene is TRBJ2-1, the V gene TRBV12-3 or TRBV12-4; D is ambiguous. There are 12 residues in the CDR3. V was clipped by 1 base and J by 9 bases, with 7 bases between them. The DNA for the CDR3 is TGTGCCAGCAGTTTAGGCCCACCTGAGCAGTTCTTC. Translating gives CASSLGPPEQFF.

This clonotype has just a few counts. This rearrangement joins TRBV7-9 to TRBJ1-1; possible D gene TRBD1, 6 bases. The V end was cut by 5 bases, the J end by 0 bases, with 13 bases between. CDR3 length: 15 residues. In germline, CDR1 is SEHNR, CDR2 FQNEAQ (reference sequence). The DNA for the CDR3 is TGTGCCAGCAGCAGGGGGATGGGCATGAACACTGAAGCTTTCTTT. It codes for CASSRGMGMNTEAFF.

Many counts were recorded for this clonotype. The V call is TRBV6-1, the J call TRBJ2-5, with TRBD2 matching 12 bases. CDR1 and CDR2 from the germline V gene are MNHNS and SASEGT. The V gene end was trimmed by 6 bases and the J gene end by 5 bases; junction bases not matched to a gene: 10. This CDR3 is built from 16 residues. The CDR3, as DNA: TGTGCCAGCAGCCGAAGACTAGCGGGAGTAAGGGAGACCCAGTACTTC. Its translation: CASSRRLAGVRETQYF.

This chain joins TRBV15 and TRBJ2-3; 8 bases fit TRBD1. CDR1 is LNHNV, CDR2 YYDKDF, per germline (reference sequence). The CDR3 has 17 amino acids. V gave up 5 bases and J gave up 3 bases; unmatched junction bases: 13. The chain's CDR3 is CATSADRGPSLTDTQYF. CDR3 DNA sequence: TGTGCCACCAGCGCAGACAGGGGACCTTCCTTGACAGATACGCAGTATTTT.

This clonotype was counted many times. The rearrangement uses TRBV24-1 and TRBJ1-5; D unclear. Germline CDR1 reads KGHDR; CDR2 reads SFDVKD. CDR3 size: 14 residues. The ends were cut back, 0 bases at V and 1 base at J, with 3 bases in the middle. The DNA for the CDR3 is TGTGCCACCAGTGATTTGTTAAGCAATCAGCCCCAGCATTTT. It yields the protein CATSDLLSNQPQHF.